A selection of T cell receptor beta chains follows, all from one sample in a study of blood T cell repertoires in COVID-19. Sequenced by immunoSEQ multiplex PCR; TCRdb stores in-frame clones only, minus some. The repertoire holds about 330,000 clones, around 87% seen once, with roughly 5.2% in the top ten. The sequenced sample was PBMCs or T cells enriched from blood (not recorded which). Receptors originate from a woman in her twenties or thirties who had recovered from COVID-19. Both conserved end residues are part of each CDR3. D genes are given only for firm matches. Some rows mark clone size as missing; the rest say once, few, many or name a class of expanded clone.

clone_size	v_call	d_call	j_call	cdr3_nt	cdr3_aa
.	TRBV5-1	.	TRBJ1-2	TGCGCCAGCAGCTCGCTTAGCGGATACTATGGCTACACCTTC	CASSSLSGYYGYTF
.	TRBV2	TRBD2	TRBJ2-2	TGTGCCAGCAGTCGCCCCGGGGGGGCGGGTACCGGGGAGCTGTTTTTT	CASSRPGGAGTGELFF
.	TRBV7-2	TRBD2	TRBJ2-3	TGTGCCAGCAGCTTCCTAGCGGGGGGGATCGATACGCAGTATTTT	CASSFLAGGIDTQYF
.	TRBV29-1	.	TRBJ1-2	TGCAGCGTTGAACAGGCGACTAACTATGGCTACACCTTC	CSVEQATNYGYTF
.	TRBV5-1	.	TRBJ1-1	TGCGCCAGCAGGAAGTTGCCAGGGTCGGTGACTGAAGCTTTCTTT	CASRKLPGSVTEAFF
few	TRBV30	TRBD1	TRBJ1-6	TGTGCCTGGAGAGGGACAGTCGATTCACCCCTCCACTTT	CAWRGTVDSPLHF
once	TRBV5-6	TRBD1	TRBJ2-5	TGTGCCAGCCCCCAACCGGGACAGGGTATCGTAGGGACCCAGTACTTC	CASPQPGQGIVGTQYF
.	TRBV24-1	.	TRBJ1-5	TGTGCCACCTCAGATTCAGGGTATCAGCCCCAGCATTTT	CATSDSGYQPQHF
.	TRBV7-2	TRBD1	TRBJ2-7	TGTGCCAGCAGCCTAGGGACAGGGGGCCTCGAGCAGTACTTC	CASSLGTGGLEQYF
.	TRBV5-6	TRBD1	TRBJ1-4	TGTGCCAGCAGCATTCGGACAGGCGAAAAACTGTTTTTT	CASSIRTGEKLFF